This entry lists 25 T cell receptor beta chains sequenced from one sample in a study of beta chain features in type 1 diabetes. Findings and caveats of the study: Across all four CD4+ subsets, people with type 1 diabetes showed modestly shorter TCRB CDR3s.

Their specific antigens are unknown. Expressed TCRB transcripts were sequenced after all isolated RNA was converted to cDNA. Using immunoSEQ multiplex PCR, the repertoire was profiled, and TCRdb retains in-frame clones only, with some absent. The sample holds about 360,000 clones, roughly 12% seen once. The material sequenced was naive CD4+ T cells from blood. The source of these receptors is a woman aged 18-30 years with type 1 diabetes.

This clone was detected a few times. The chain carries TRBV28 and TRBJ1-2; D gene unclear. This CDR3 comprises 13 residues. Germline V gene lookup returns CDR1 MDHEN and CDR2 SYDVKM. Trimming took off 7 bases at V and 5 bases at J, with 14 bases between the two ends. CDR3 loop: CASMVAARYGYTF. CDR3 in DNA: TGTGCCAGCATGGTCGCTGCGCGGTATGGCTACACCTTC.

This clone was observed a handful of times. The chain couples TRBV18 to TRBJ1-1, with 7 bases aligning to TRBD1. The CDR3 covers 15 residues. Losses at the gene ends were 6 bases for V and 3 bases for J; bases not matched to a gene: 10. Germline assignment: CDR1 KGHSH and CDR2 LQKENI. The CDR3: CASSPFSGQDTEAFF. The CDR3 DNA reads as TGTGCCAGCTCCCCCTTTTCAGGACAGGACACTGAAGCTTTCTTT.

This clone was counted a few times. The chain links TRBV7-2 to TRBJ1-2; 9 bases match TRBD1. Germline values: CDR1 SGHTA, CDR2 FQGNSA. The length of the CDR3 is 17 residues. V shed 6 bases and J 8 bases; nucleotides not matched to a gene: 19. CDR3 DNA sequence: TGTGCCAGCAGTACTACGCTGTCCGGACAGGGGCGAAAGGGCTACACCTTC. Protein sequence: CASSTTLSGQGRKGYTF.

This clone has more than one count but fewer than ten. The genes are TRBV21-1 and TRBJ2-1; the tabulated D call, TRBD2, remains unverified against the DNA. TRBV21-1 is classified as a pseudogene. The CDR3 runs to 14 residues. CDR3 sequence reads: CASIAGGGSNEQFF. In nucleotides, the CDR3 is TGTGCCAGCATCGCGGGAGGGGGAAGCAATGAGCAGTTCTTC.

This sequence joins TRBV7-9 and TRBJ2-7; TRBD1 aligns across 8 bases. CDR1 and CDR2 from the germline V gene are SEHNR and FQNEAQ (reference sequence). The ends lost 5 bases at V and 5 bases at J; junction bases unmatched: 11. This CDR3 has 15 amino acids. The CDR3 DNA reads TGTGCCAGCAGCCGTTCGACAGGGGCCAGGGACGAGCAGTACTTC. This translates into CASSRSTGARDEQYF.

The chain combines TRBV7-8 with TRBJ2-3, with 9 bases aligning to TRBD2. CDR3 length: 14 residues. With V trimmed by 3 bases and J by 5 bases, 3 bases remained unmatched. Germline-derived CDR1 and CDR2 are SGHVS and FQNEAQ. The CDR3 loop reads CASSFSLAGDTQYF. CDR3 nucleotides: TGTGCCAGCAGCTTTTCACTAGCGGGAGATACGCAGTATTTT.

This clone has just a few counts. This chain links TRBV29-1 with TRBJ2-5; 8 bases fit TRBD2. The CDR3 is 14 residues long. Trimming cost V 4 bases and J 1 base; bases outside gene matches: 5. Per the germline V gene, CDR1 is SQVTM and CDR2 is ANQGSEA. The CDR3 loop reads CSVGTSLVQETQYF. DNA for the CDR3: TGCAGCGTTGGGACTAGCCTGGTCCAAGAGACCCAGTACTTC.

The chain combines TRBV7-3 with TRBJ2-3, with 7 bases fitting TRBD2. The CDR3 is 15 residues long. Per germline, CDR1 SGHTA and CDR2 FQGTGA. Unmatched junction bases numbered 9, after V lost 5 bases and J lost 4 bases. CDR3 nucleotide sequence: TGTGCCAGCAGCACGACTAGCCTTCAGCCAGATACGCAGTATTTT. Its translation: CASSTTSLQPDTQYF.

The rearrangement links TRBV7-8 to TRBJ2-7, with 9 bases that match TRBD1. After removal of 0 bases from V and 6 bases from J, the junction contained 9 bases not matched to a gene. Germline CDR1 is SGHVS and CDR2 is FQNEAQ. The CDR3 totals 16 residues. The CDR3 coding sequence is TGTGCCAGCAGCTTAGCCCTCCTCCGGACAGGGGTCGAGCAGTACTTC. Translated, it gives CASSLALLRTGVEQYF.

This clone appeared a few times. Other DNA sequences from this sample encode an identical CDR3 as well. The genes are TRBV25-1 and TRBJ1-2, with TRBD1 matching over 7 bases. This CDR3 comprises 14 residues. From germline, CDR1 is MGHDK and CDR2 SYGVNS. Trimming at V came to 4 bases and at J to 2 bases, leaving 4 bases not matched to a gene. In DNA form, the CDR3 reads TGTGCCAGCAGTGCCGGGACAGCGAACTATGGCTACACCTTC. Translated, it gives CASSAGTANYGYTF.

J is TRBJ2-1 and V is TRBV9, with 7 bases that match TRBD2. In germline, CDR1 is SGDLS, CDR2 YYNGEE. V dropped 0 bases and J dropped 1; count of bases not matched to a gene: 4. This CDR3 is 16 amino acids long. As DNA, the CDR3 is TGTGCCAGCAGCGTAGTCGGTAGCGGGTCCTACAATGAGCAGTTCTTC. Residues: CASSVVGSGSYNEQFF.

V is TRBV18 and J is TRBJ2-3; no clear D gene. Trimming removed 2 bases at V and 2 bases at J, with 8 bases between. Looked up from germline, CDR1 is KGHSH and CDR2 is LQKENI. This CDR3 is 14 amino acids long. The DNA of the CDR3 is TGTGCCAGCTCACCAGTATATCTCACAGATACGCAGTATTTT. Amino acid sequence: CASSPVYLTDTQYF. The variable domain in full, with the rest retrieved from reference TRBV18 and TRBJ2-3, is NAGVMQNPRHLVRRRGQEARLRCSPMKGHSHVYWYRQLPEEGLKFMVYLQKENIIDESGMPKERFSAEFPKEGPSILRIQQVVRGDSAAYFCASSPVYLTDTQYFGPGTRLTVL.

The chain is built from TRBV5-4 and TRBJ2-2; tentatively, D is TRBD2 (6 bases). V was trimmed by 4 bases and J by 1 base, leaving 8 bases between them. The length of the CDR3 is 14 residues. Germline V gene data show CDR1 as SGHNT and CDR2 as YYREEE (reference sequence). The DNA for the CDR3 is TGTGCCAGCAGCCGGGACTGGAACACCGGGGAGCTGTTTTTT. Encoded protein: CASSRDWNTGELFF.

This clone was seen a few times. The chain is built from TRBV29-1 and TRBJ2-7, with 11 bases fitting TRBD1. Germline V gene sequence: CDR1 SQVTM, CDR2 ANQGSEA. This CDR3 comprises 13 residues. The trim removed 6 bases at V and 5 bases at J, leaving 6 bases unmatched. Here the CDR3 reads CSVMDRGRDEQYF. The CDR3 nucleotides read TGCAGCGTGATGGACAGGGGGCGGGACGAGCAGTACTTC.

A few counts support this clone. The chain is built from TRBV7-2 and TRBJ2-5; 8 bases agree with TRBD1. This CDR3 comprises 14 residues. Germline CDR1 SGHTA, CDR2 FQGNSA. V was pared by 6 bases and J by 5 bases, with 8 bases of the junction left unmatched. CDR3 DNA: TGTGCCAGCAGTCCGCGGACAGGGTGGGAGACCCAGTACTTC. Residues: CASSPRTGWETQYF.

This clone was found a few times. V and J are TRBV28 and TRBJ2-2; D gene ambiguous. V dropped 8 bases and J dropped 9 bases, with 13 bases sitting between them. CDR3 size: 12 residues. Germline assignment: CDR1 MDHEN and CDR2 SYDVKM. CDR3 loop: CASHSHRWELFF. The DNA of the CDR3 is TGTGCCAGCCACTCCCATCGGTGGGAGCTGTTTTTT.

The gene calls are TRBV7-6 and TRBJ1-2; D not certain. CDR1 SGHVS and CDR2 FNYEAQ come from the germline V gene. Trimming left V 5 bases short and J 8 bases short, with 12 bases between. The CDR3 contains 12 residues. The CDR3 loop is CASSPPLGGYTF. CDR3 sequence (DNA): TGTGCCAGCAGCCCCCCCTTGGGCGGCTACACCTTC. The full variable domain, its missing parts supplied by reference TRBV7-6 and TRBJ1-2, is GAGVSQSPRYKVTKRGQDVALRCDPISGHVSLYWYRQALGQGPEFLTYFNYEAQQDKSGLPNDRFSAERPEGSISTLTIQRTEQRDSAMYRCASSPPLGGYTFGSGTRLTVV.

The CDR3 coding sequence is TGTGCCAGCAGCTTAGCGACGGGCTCTGGGGCCAACGTCCTGACTTTC. This encodes CASSLATGSGANVLTF. The chain links TRBV7-6 to TRBJ2-6, with D uncertain. The CDR3 consists of 16 residues. Germline CDR1 SGHVS, CDR2 FNYEAQ. V was clipped by 0 bases and J by 0 bases, with 6 bases between them.

V usage is TRBV7-3 and J usage is TRBJ2-1, with TRBD2 identical over 12 bases. In germline, CDR1 is SGHTA, CDR2 FQGTGA. The CDR3 consists of 15 residues. Trimming removed 5 bases from V and 9 bases from J; junction bases left unmatched: 8. Written as DNA, the CDR3 is TGTGCCAGCAGCCTAGCGGGAGGGGTCGCGCCTGAGCAGTTCTTC. Its translation is CASSLAGGVAPEQFF.

The chain employs TRBV6-6 and TRBJ1-2; tentatively, D is TRBD1 (6 bases). Germline-derived CDR1 and CDR2 are MNHNY and SVGAGI (reference sequence). Trimming took 6 bases from V and 4 from J, leaving 21 bases between them. The CDR3 extends over 16 amino acids. The DNA of the CDR3 is TGTGCCAGCAGCCGACAGGCGACAACACCGGGCTATGGCTACACCTTC. Protein product: CASSRQATTPGYGYTF.

This sequence joins TRBV9 and TRBJ2-5; D unclear. The V end lost 2 bases, the J end lost 1 base, and 9 bases lay between the germline ends. The CDR3 extends over 14 amino acids. CDR1 SGDLS and CDR2 YYNGEE come from the germline V gene. This CDR3 reads CASSVSGRQETQYF. For the CDR3, the DNA is TGTGCCAGCAGCGTGAGTGGGCGCCAAGAGACCCAGTACTTC. Filled out from reference TRBV9 and TRBJ2-5, the complete variable domain reads DSGVTQTPKHLITATGQRVTLRCSPRSGDLSVYWYQQSLDQGLQFLIQYYNGEERAKGNILERFSAQQFPDLHSELNLSSLELGDSALYFCASSVSGRQETQYFGPGTRLLVL.

The chain uses TRBV7-6 and TRBJ1-4; the D gene is possibly TRBD1 (5 bases). CDR3 length equals 13 residues. Germline V gene sequence: CDR1 SGHVS, CDR2 FNYEAQ. The ends were cut back, 3 bases at V and 10 bases at J, with 12 bases in the middle. CDR3 region: CASSFAGSGKLFF. CDR3 nucleotides: TGTGCCAGCAGCTTTGCAGGGTCCGGAAAACTGTTTTTT.

J is TRBJ2-5 and V is TRBV28; 7 bases are a match to TRBD2. Per the germline V gene, CDR1 is MDHEN and CDR2 is SYDVKM. The CDR3 spans 16 residues. V shed 8 bases and J 1 base; nucleotides not matched to a gene: 13. The CDR3 protein is CASSPLTLAAQETQYF. Written as DNA, the CDR3 is TGTGCCAGCTCCCCTCTAACTCTAGCGGCCCAAGAGACCCAGTACTTC.

The chain joins TRBV5-1 to TRBJ2-1; tentatively, D is TRBD2 (7 bases). CDR3 length: 16 amino acids. Trimming removed 3 bases from V and 7 bases from J, with 20 bases in between. In germline, CDR1 is SGHRS, CDR2 YFSETQ. The CDR3 loop is CASSSGGPGHTNEQFF. The CDR3 bases are TGCGCCAGCAGCTCGGGGGGCCCCGGCCACACGAATGAGCAGTTCTTC.

This clone came up a few times. The chain couples TRBV20-1 to TRBJ2-7; D is uncertain. V lost 0 bases to trimming and J lost 4 bases, with 4 bases between them. CDR3 length equals 11 residues. Germline V gene data show CDR1 as DFQATT and CDR2 as SNEGSKA (reference sequence). The CDR3 reads CSARDKYEQYF. For the CDR3, the DNA is TGCAGTGCTAGAGATAAATACGAGCAGTACTTC.